The 15 T cell receptor beta chains listed next were all sequenced from one sample in a study of CD8+ T cells in alopecia areata. cDNA prepared by RNA extraction and subsequent reverse transcription served as the template for sequencing. Data came from immunoSEQ multiplex PCR; TCRdb stores just in-frame clones and leaves some out. The sample records about 82,000 clones, roughly half being singletons. The material sequenced was NKG2D-high CD8+ T cells sorted from blood. The receptors stem from a human donor with alopecia areata.

This chain connects TRBV7-2 to TRBJ2-7; D might be TRBD1 (6 bases). Trimming left V 2 bases short and J 3 bases short, with 11 bases between. The CDR3 runs 14 residues. Germline CDR1 and CDR2: SGHTA and FQGNSA. The CDR3 loop reads CASSLRGHFYEQYF. The CDR3 nucleotides read TGTGCCAGCAGCTTAAGGGGACACTTCTACGAGCAGTACTTC.

This clone has more than one count but fewer than ten. CDR3: CASSLGADNQPQHF. The DNA of the CDR3 is TGTGCCAGCAGCTTAGGGGCGGACAATCAGCCCCAGCATTTT. The V call is TRBV7-9, the J call TRBJ1-5, with unresolved D. This CDR3 region has 14 residues. V gave up 1 base and J gave up 3 bases, with 7 bases separating them. Germline CDR1 and CDR2: SEHNR and FQNEAQ (reference sequence).

The chain has TRBV20-1 and TRBJ2-1; D tentatively reads TRBD1 or TRBD2 (5 bases each). V lost 7 bases to trimming and J lost 7 bases, with 11 bases between them. The CDR3 consists of 11 residues. CDR1 is DFQATT, CDR2 SNEGSKA, per germline (reference sequence). In DNA form, the CDR3 reads TGCAGTGAGGGGAGTAGAAATGAGCAGTTCTTC. Translated: CSEGSRNEQFF.

The chain uses TRBV30 and TRBJ2-1, with 10 bases matching TRBD2. J lost 3 bases, V lost 5 bases, and 7 bases had no gene match. The CDR3 loop spans 15 amino acids. Germline-derived CDR1 and CDR2 are GTSNPN and SVGIG (reference sequence). The CDR3: CAWQDGTSVYNEQFF. Here the CDR3 DNA reads TGTGCCTGGCAGGACGGGACTAGCGTCTACAATGAGCAGTTCTTC.

The V gene is TRBV10-3, the J gene TRBJ2-7, with D perhaps TRBD1 or TRBD2 (5 bases each). With 3 bases removed from V and 3 bases from J, the gap between germline ends came to 9 bases. CDR1 and CDR2 from the germline V gene are ENHRY and SYGVKD. This CDR3 region has 13 residues. The CDR3 DNA sequence: TGTGCCATCAGTGACGCAGGGAGCTACGAGCAGTACTTC. Translated, it gives CAISDAGSYEQYF.

The CDR3 coding sequence is TGTGCCTGTTCCGGGACAGATTCCTACGAGCAGTACTTC. It is translated as CACSGTDSYEQYF. The V gene is TRBV30, the J gene TRBJ2-7, with TRBD1 identical over 7 bases. In germline, CDR1 is GTSNPN, CDR2 SVGIG (reference sequence). V trimming: 6 bases; J trimming: 1 base; junction bases outside the gene matches: 6. The CDR3 has 13 amino acids.

This clone occurred a few times. V is TRBV14 and J is TRBJ2-3; D perhaps matches TRBD1 (5 bases). Germline CDR1 and CDR2: SGHDN and FVKESK. This CDR3 has 13 amino acids. V was trimmed by 5 bases and J by 4 bases, leaving 10 bases between them. CDR3 sequence: CASSGQGPDTQYF. The CDR3 nucleotides are TGTGCCAGCAGCGGGCAGGGCCCAGATACGCAGTATTTT. The entire variable domain, with the rest obtained from reference TRBV14 and TRBJ2-3, is as follows: EAGVTQFPSHSVIEKGQTVTLRCDPISGHDNLYWYRRVMGKEIKFLLHFVKESKQDESGMPNNRFLAERTGGTYSTLKVQPAELEDSGVYFCASSGQGPDTQYFGPGTRLTVL.

This clone was picked up a small number of times. The chain couples TRBV5-1 to TRBJ2-5; no firm D call. This CDR3 spans 14 amino acids. Germline loops: CDR1 SGHRS, CDR2 YFSETQ. Trimming took off 1 base at V and 0 bases at J, with 7 bases between the two ends. CDR3: CASSLIMDQETQYF. The CDR3, as DNA: TGCGCCAGCAGCTTGATTATGGACCAAGAGACCCAGTACTTC. Full variable domain (remainder filled in from reference TRBV5-1 and TRBJ2-5): KAGVTQTPRYLIKTRGQQVTLSCSPISGHRSVSWYQQTPGQGLQFLFEYFSETQRNKGNFPGRFSGRQFSNSRSEMNVSTLELGDSALYLCASSLIMDQETQYFGPGTRLLVL.

J is TRBJ1-1 and V is TRBV4-1, with no clear D. This CDR3 has 12 residues. The V gene's germline CDR1 is MGHRA and CDR2 YSYEKL. The V end lost 4 bases, the J end lost 3 bases, and 6 bases lay between the germline ends. The CDR3 here is CASSREDTEAFF. CDR3 in DNA: TGCGCCAGCAGCCGGGAGGACACTGAAGCTTTCTTT.

The genes are TRBV2 and TRBJ2-2; D possibly corresponds to TRBD2 (7 bases). Trimming removed 3 bases from V and 10 bases from J, with 18 bases in between. Germline loops: CDR1 SNHLY, CDR2 FYNNEI. The CDR3 length is 15 residues. This CDR3 is CASSDSGGGHPELFF. In DNA, the CDR3 is TGTGCCAGCAGTGATTCGGGCGGGGGACATCCGGAGCTGTTTTTT.

This chain connects TRBV7-3 to TRBJ2-1; 13 bases match TRBD2. The CDR3 is 15 residues long. Unmatched junction bases numbered 2, after V lost 4 bases and J lost 5 bases. Germline CDR1 reads SGHTA; CDR2 reads FQGTGA. The CDR3 loop is CASSSLAGGHNEQFF. DNA for the CDR3: TGTGCCAGCAGCTCACTAGCGGGGGGGCACAATGAGCAGTTCTTC.

The chain has TRBV11-2 and TRBJ2-7; D call uncertain. Per germline, CDR1 SGHAT and CDR2 FQNNGV. V was shortened by 5 bases and J by 0 bases, with 5 bases between the two germline ends. The CDR3 sequence is 12 residues long. CDR3 loop: CASSESSYEQYF. CDR3 DNA: TGTGCCAGCAGCGAAAGCTCCTACGAGCAGTACTTC.

This chain uses TRBV7-9 with TRBJ2-7; no clear D. Germline V lookup: CDR1 SEHNR, CDR2 FQNEAQ (reference sequence). The CDR3 contains 13 residues. The germline V and J ends were trimmed by 6 bases and 0 bases, with 9 bases remaining between them. This CDR3 reads CASSSYSSYEQYF. As DNA, the CDR3 is TGTGCCAGCAGTTCCTATAGCTCCTACGAGCAGTACTTC.

This rearrangement joins TRBV20-1 to TRBJ1-2, with D perhaps matching TRBD1 (5 bases). Germline loops: CDR1 DFQATT, CDR2 SNEGSKA (reference sequence). This CDR3 is 11 amino acids long. The ends were cut back, 7 bases at V and 2 bases at J, with 8 bases in the middle. CDR3 nucleotide sequence: TGCAGTGTACAGGAGAACTATGGCTACACCTTC. The encoded protein is CSVQENYGYTF.

CDR3 loop: CASSLGPNEQFF. CDR3 coding DNA: TGTGCCAGCAGCTTAGGACCCAATGAGCAGTTCTTC. The chain employs TRBV11-2 and TRBJ2-1; D gene uncertain. Per germline, CDR1 SGHAT and CDR2 FQNNGV. V lost 1 base, J lost 6 bases, and 4 bases lay in between. The CDR3 runs to 12 residues.